The entry below gives a single TCR beta chain sequence along with its context. This CDR3 has 13 amino acids. The V and J ends lost 2 bases and 5 bases respectively, with 9 bases between them. Germline lookup yields CDR1 SEHNR and CDR2 FQNEAQ (reference sequence). This sample was included in a study of blood T cell repertoires in COVID-19. At the level of the study: Some COVID-19 samples were acute and others convalescent; all came from the United States, Italy and Spain.

Generated by immunoSEQ multiplex PCR, the TCRdb table keeps only in-frame clones and is missing some. The data show 300,000 to 400,000 clones, around 91% seen once. Sequenced: peripheral blood. The TCR was taken from a young woman who had recovered from COVID-19. The chain is built from TRBV7-9 and TRBJ2-5; a weak D match, TRBD2 (6 bases). CDR3 region: CASSLIAAETQYF. CDR3 sequence (DNA): TGTGCCAGCAGCTTAATAGCGGCGGAGACCCAGTACTTC.